This TCR beta chain was found in a study of T cell responses to AZD1222 COVID-19 vaccine. The CDR3 contains 15 residues. V was clipped by 5 bases and J by 5 bases; unmatched bases: 5. CDR1 and CDR2 (germline): ENHRY, SYGVKD. Assay: immunoSEQ multiplex PCR; the TCRdb copy retains only in-frame clones and omits some. Of fewer than 150,000 clones in the sample, approximately 92% were seen once. Sequencing was performed on peripheral blood, taken on day 0 of AZD1222 vaccination. The genes are TRBV10-3 and TRBJ1-5; 11 nucleotides agree with TRBD1. The source is an adult in good health. This CDR3 reads CAISSDRGLHQPQHF. In DNA form, the CDR3 reads TGTGCCATCAGTTCGGACAGGGGGCTCCATCAGCCCCAGCATTTT.